A single sample is the source of the 25 T cell receptor beta chains below, sequenced in a study of blood T cells in healthy people across ages. Alongside a J-beta primer mix, a sample-barcoded 5' primer served in a second PCR lasting about 7 to 11 cycles. TCRdb processed the 5' RACE reads anew with MiXCR; each CDR3 protein has one entry. The sample shows about 1.7 million distinct CDR3 sequences, 28% of them seen only once. Sequencing was carried out using blood. Receptors were obtained from a woman in her 30s in good health.

The rearrangement links TRBV5-1 to TRBJ2-3; the D gene is possibly TRBD2 (6 bases). Trimming removed 0 bases from V and 2 bases from J, with 13 bases in between. CDR1 SGHRS and CDR2 YFSETQ come from the germline V gene. The length of the CDR3 is 16 residues. CDR3 residues: CASSLATAGYTDTQYF. CDR3 DNA sequence: TGCGCCAGCAGCTTGGCGACCGCGGGGTACACAGATACGCAGTATTTT.

The V and J genes are TRBV25-1 and TRBJ1-5; a weak D match, TRBD1 (5 bases). The germline V and J ends were trimmed by 6 bases and 7 bases, with 7 bases remaining between them. The CDR3 is 11 amino acids. Germline V gene lookup returns CDR1 MGHDK and CDR2 SYGVNS. The CDR3 region is CASRPGQPQHF. The CDR3 DNA reads as TGTGCCAGCAGGCCAGGGCAGCCCCAGCATTTT.

The chain joins TRBV20-1 to TRBJ2-3, with TRBD1 identical over 7 bases. With 6 bases clipped from V and 3 bases from J, the junction kept 9 bases outside the gene matches. CDR3 length: 14 residues. CDR1 is DFQATT, CDR2 SNEGSKA, per germline (reference sequence). The CDR3 sequence is CSAPDRVGTDTQYF. The CDR3 coding sequence is TGCAGTGCCCCCGACAGGGTGGGGACAGATACGCAGTATTTT.

This clonotype was seen only once. The chain couples TRBV7-3 to TRBJ2-3; 8 bases align to TRBD2. Germline values: CDR1 SGHTA, CDR2 FQGTGA. V gave up 2 bases and J gave up 7 bases; unmatched junction bases: 8. The CDR3 extends over 15 amino acids. The CDR3 spells CASSLASGPGNTQYF. The DNA for the CDR3 is TGTGCCAGCAGCTTAGCTAGCGGGCCAGGCAATACGCAGTATTTT.

The chain uses TRBV12-3 or TRBV12-4 and TRBJ1-4; 8 bases agree with TRBD1. The CDR3 is 14 amino acids. Germline trimming cut 5 bases from V and 8 bases from J; bases unmatched to any gene: 7. The CDR3 protein is CASSRDRRIEKLFF. CDR3 nucleotide sequence: TGTGCCAGCAGTCGGGACAGGCGGATCGAAAAACTGTTTTTT.

The chain employs TRBV2 and TRBJ1-1; D uncertain. This CDR3 region has 12 residues. CDR1 SNHLY and CDR2 FYNNEI come from the germline V gene. With 4 bases removed from V and 7 bases from J, the gap between germline ends came to 10 bases. The CDR3 coding sequence is TGTGCCAGCAGTGCTGACGTACTTGAAGCTTTCTTT. This codes for CASSADVLEAFF.

In its sample, this clonotype was seen a few times. The rearrangement joins TRBV7-9 to TRBJ2-3; weak D call: TRBD2 (5 bases). The V end was cut by 5 bases, the J end by 3 bases, with 15 bases between. The CDR3 totals 15 residues. CDR1 SEHNR and CDR2 FQNEAQ come from the germline V gene (reference sequence). The CDR3 DNA is TGTGCCAGCAGCCCCGGACTGGTTTTAACAGATACGCAGTATTTT. This translates into CASSPGLVLTDTQYF.

The chain combines TRBV20-1 with TRBJ2-3; D is undetermined. The V gene lost 6 bases and the J gene lost 1 base, with 11 bases spanning the gap. The CDR3 spans 13 residues. Per the germline V gene, CDR1 is DFQATT and CDR2 is SNEGSKA (reference sequence). The CDR3 bases are TGCAGTGCCCATCACCCCGGCACAGATACGCAGTATTTT. Amino acid sequence: CSAHHPGTDTQYF.

V and J are TRBV12-3 or TRBV12-4 and TRBJ2-2; D is unresolved. Trimming removed 8 bases from V and 7 bases from J, with 11 bases in between. This CDR3 is built from 12 residues. Here the CDR3 reads CASVWTSGELFF. CDR3 DNA: TGTGCCAGCGTTTGGACCAGCGGGGAGCTGTTTTTT.

This clonotype was seen ten or more times. The chain joins TRBV29-1 to TRBJ2-7; D assignment may be TRBD1 or TRBD2 (6 bases each). The CDR3 totals 15 residues. The germline gives CDR1 SQVTM, CDR2 ANQGSEA. V was pared by 6 bases and J by 6 bases, with 24 bases between. CDR3 amino acids: CSVRGLGGIKGEQYF. As DNA, the CDR3 is TGCAGCGTCCGAGGTTTGGGGGGCATTAAGGGCGAGCAGTACTTC.

The V call is TRBV20-1, the J call TRBJ2-2; D is uncertain. The CDR3 is 13 residues long. V lost 0 bases and J 7 bases, leaving 9 bases between the germline ends. The germline CDR1 and CDR2 sequences are DFQATT and SNEGSKA (reference sequence). The CDR3 here is CSARDSRVGELFF. CDR3 bases: TGCAGTGCTAGAGATTCAAGGGTCGGGGAGCTGTTTTTT.

This clonotype appeared once. The CDR3 DNA reads TGCAGTGCTCATCCGGGGGGACAATTAAATTCACCCCTCCACTTT. Its protein is CSAHPGGQLNSPLHF. The rearrangement links TRBV20-1 to TRBJ1-6, with a tentative D call TRBD1 (6 bases). V was clipped by 5 bases and J by 7 bases, with 18 bases between them. This CDR3 has 15 residues. Germline V lookup: CDR1 DFQATT, CDR2 SNEGSKA (reference sequence).

This clonotype came up a few times. This rearrangement joins TRBV7-2 to TRBJ2-7; D might be TRBD1 (8 bases). Germline V lookup: CDR1 SGHTA, CDR2 FQGNSA. Trimming left V 5 bases short and J 4 bases short, with 18 bases between. This CDR3 is 15 amino acids long. Here the CDR3 reads CASSPGQAGRYEQYF. As DNA, the CDR3 is TGTGCCAGCAGCCCGGGACAGGCCGGGAGGTACGAGCAGTACTTC.

This clonotype was observed at least ten times. V usage is TRBV7-2 and J usage is TRBJ2-5, with 10 bases aligning to TRBD2. Trimming cost V 4 bases and J 1 base; bases outside gene matches: 6. The germline gives CDR1 SGHTA, CDR2 FQGNSA. This CDR3 is built from 16 residues. CDR3 nucleotide sequence: TGTGCCAGCAGCTGGACTGCTAGCGGGGGCCAAGAGACCCAGTACTTC. This gives the protein CASSWTASGGQETQYF.

With respect to this clonotype: This may arise from a read error, as a much more abundant clone is one base away. This chain links TRBV10-2 with TRBJ2-1, with no clear D. The CDR3 loop spans 15 amino acids. Germline V gene sequence: CDR1 WSHSY, CDR2 SAAADI. The V end lost 8 bases, the J end lost 9 bases, and 23 bases lay between the germline ends. The CDR3 spells CASAPLDQGIGEQFF. CDR3 bases: TGCGCCAGCGCCCCACTCGACCAAGGGATCGGTGAGCAGTTCTTC.

In this sample, this clonotype turned up a few times. The rearrangement links TRBV11-2 to TRBJ2-5; possibly TRBD2 for D (6 bases). Germline V CDR1 and CDR2: SGHAT, FQNNGV. The V end was cut by 1 base, the J end by 1 base, with 13 bases between. This CDR3 spans 16 amino acids. CDR3 in DNA: TGTGCCAGCAGCTTAGCTGGGACTCCTCTCCAAGAGACCCAGTACTTC. Translating it yields CASSLAGTPLQETQYF.

This clonotype has at least ten counts. The chain recombines TRBV4-1 with TRBJ2-7; D is possibly TRBD1 (7 bases). CDR1 and CDR2 from the germline V gene are MGHRA and YSYEKL. V was pared by 0 bases and J by 9 bases, with 15 bases between. The CDR3 totals 14 residues. The CDR3 coding sequence is TGCGCCAGCAGCCAAGAGCCAGGGGGGATAGGGCAGTACTTC. This translates into CASSQEPGGIGQYF.

This clonotype was recorded at least ten times. This rearrangement joins TRBV6-5 to TRBJ2-7; D unresolved. V was trimmed by 8 bases and J by 5 bases, leaving 13 bases between them. CDR1 is MNHEY, CDR2 SVGAGI, per germline. CDR3 length equals 12 residues. This chain's CDR3 is CASWVNLDEQYF. Written as DNA, the CDR3 is TGTGCCAGCTGGGTAAACCTCGACGAGCAGTACTTC.

The genes are TRBV9 and TRBJ2-1, with a possible D match to TRBD2 (5 bases). Germline values: CDR1 SGDLS, CDR2 YYNGEE. Trimming removed 4 bases from V and 0 bases from J, with 11 bases in between. There are 15 residues in the CDR3. CDR3 loop: CASSPLASSYNEQFF. The CDR3, as DNA: TGTGCCAGCAGCCCCTTAGCGAGCTCCTACAATGAGCAGTTCTTC.

Details on this clonotype: This could be a read error, since a much larger clone is one nucleotide away. The chain uses TRBV20-1 and TRBJ2-5, with D perhaps being TRBD1 or TRBD2 (5 bases each). Germline CDR1 DFQATT, CDR2 SNEGSKA (reference sequence). The ends were cut back, 6 bases at V and 1 base at J, with 18 bases in the middle. The CDR3 spans 15 residues. This chain's CDR3 is CSAPDGANSQETQYF. The CDR3 nucleotides read TGCAGTGCACCCGACGGGGCCAATTCCCAAGAGACCCAGTACTTC.

This clonotype was seen a handful of times. The chain joins TRBV10-3 to TRBJ2-7; 7 bases are a match to TRBD1. Trimming cost V 2 bases and J 5 bases; bases outside gene matches: 6. The V gene's germline CDR1 is ENHRY and CDR2 SYGVKD. The CDR3 covers 14 residues. The CDR3 nucleotides are TGTGCCATCAGTGAGACGTATGGGACAGACGAGCAGTACTTC. It codes for CAISETYGTDEQYF.

This sequence joins TRBV6-6 and TRBJ2-3; 9 positions agree with TRBD2. This CDR3 spans 15 amino acids. The J segment lost 2 bases and the V segment lost 5 bases, leaving 5 bases of the junction unmatched. The V gene's germline CDR1 is MNHNY and CDR2 SVGAGI (reference sequence). Written as DNA, the CDR3 is TGTGCCAGCAGTGGGCGGGGGGGCCTCACAGATACGCAGTATTTT. It is translated as CASSGRGGLTDTQYF.

As regards this clonotype: This may stem from a read error, because a much larger clone lies one nucleotide away. The chain links TRBV5-4 to TRBJ2-5; no firm D call. TRBJ2-1 explains the end of the DNA better; the J call may be wrong. Looked up from germline, CDR1 is SGHNT and CDR2 is YYREEE (reference sequence). This CDR3 region has 15 residues. In nucleotides, the CDR3 is TGTGCCAGCAGCTCACCCACATTAAATCAAGAGACCCAGTTCTTC. It translates to CASSSPTLNQETQFF.

This clonotype was counted a few times. A far larger clone is only one base removed, so a read error is likely. The CDR3 loop is CASSPGQDAYEQYF. CDR3 DNA: TGTGCCAGCAGCCCGGGACAGGATGCCTACGAGCAGTACTTC. J is TRBJ2-7 and V is TRBV9; TRBD1 matches 8 bases. J gave up 2 bases and V 4 bases, and 5 bases lay outside the gene matches. Germline CDR1 reads SGDLS; CDR2 reads YYNGEE. The CDR3 is 14 amino acids.

This clonotype was counted many times. An end of the junction does not agree with germline; a read error may underlie this. V and J are TRBV29-1 and TRBJ2-5; D may be TRBD1 or TRBD2 (5 bases each). The CDR3 has 17 residues. Germline values: CDR1 SQVTM, CDR2 ANQGSEA. The CDR3 DNA reads TGCAGCGTGGAAGAGTCTGGACGTTGGGACGGCCAAGAGACCCAGTACTTC. As protein: CSVEESGRWDGQETQYF. The variable domain in full, completed from reference TRBV29-1 and TRBJ2-5, reads SAVISQKPSRDICQRGTSLTIQCQVDSQVTMMFWYRQQPGQSLTLIATANQGSEATYESGFVIDKFPISRPNLTFSTLTVSNMSPEDSSIYLCSVEESGRWDGQETQYFGPGTRLLVL.